This T cell receptor beta chain was found in a study of tumor and adjacent non-tumor tissue in lung cancer. Study-wide points: Compared with tumor, normal lung showed significantly lower TCR diversity. Tumor repertoires had a smaller top 100 clone share than normal lung.

The CDR3 has 16 amino acids. The V and J ends lost 4 bases and 6 bases respectively, with 17 bases between them. CDR1 and CDR2 from the germline V gene are SGHDT and YYEEEE. Concerning this clonotype itself: Its antigen is currently unknown.

RNA was extracted from bulk tissue without any cell sorting. Between August and November 2014, newly diagnosed, chemotherapy-naive lung cancer patients underwent thoracic surgery in China. TCRbeta libraries were built with three rounds of nested PCR, modified from ARM-PCR. TCRdb reanalysed the multiplex PCR reads using MiXCR and keeps one entry per CDR3 protein. The sample lists approximately 110,000 distinct CDR3 sequences, approximately 82% seen once, with approximately 35% in the top ten. This receptor was identified in a woman aged 60-75 years with non-small cell lung cancer. The specimen sequenced was lung tumor tissue. J is TRBJ1-6 and V is TRBV5-6, with D maybe TRBD1 (6 bases). CDR3 residues: CASSPPGANSNSPLHF. DNA for the CDR3: TGTGCCAGCAGCCCGCCGGGGGCAAACTCTAATTCACCCCTCCACTTT.